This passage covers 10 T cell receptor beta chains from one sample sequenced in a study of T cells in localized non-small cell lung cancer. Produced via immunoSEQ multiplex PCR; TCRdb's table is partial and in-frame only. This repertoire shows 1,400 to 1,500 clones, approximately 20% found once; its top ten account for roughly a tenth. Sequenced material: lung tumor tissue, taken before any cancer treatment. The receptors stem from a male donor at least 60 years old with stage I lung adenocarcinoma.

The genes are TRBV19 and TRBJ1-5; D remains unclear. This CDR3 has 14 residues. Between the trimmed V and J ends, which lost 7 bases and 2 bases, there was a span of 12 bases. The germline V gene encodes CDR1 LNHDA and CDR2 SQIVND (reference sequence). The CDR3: CASKPQRGNQPQHF. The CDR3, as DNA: TGTGCCAGTAAGCCACAGAGGGGCAATCAGCCCCAGCATTTT. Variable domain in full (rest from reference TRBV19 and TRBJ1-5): DGGITQSPKYLFRKEGQNVTLSCEQNLNHDAMYWYRQDPGQGLRLIYYSQIVNDFQKGDIAEGYSVSREKKESFPLTVTSAQKNPTAFYLCASKPQRGNQPQHFGDGTRLSIL.

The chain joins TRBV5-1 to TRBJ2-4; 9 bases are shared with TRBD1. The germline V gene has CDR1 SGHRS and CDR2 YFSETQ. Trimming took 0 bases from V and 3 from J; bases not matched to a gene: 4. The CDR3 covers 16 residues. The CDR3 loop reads CASSLDRTGVKNIQYF. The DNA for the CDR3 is TGCGCCAGCAGCTTGGATAGGACAGGGGTCAAAAACATTCAGTACTTC.

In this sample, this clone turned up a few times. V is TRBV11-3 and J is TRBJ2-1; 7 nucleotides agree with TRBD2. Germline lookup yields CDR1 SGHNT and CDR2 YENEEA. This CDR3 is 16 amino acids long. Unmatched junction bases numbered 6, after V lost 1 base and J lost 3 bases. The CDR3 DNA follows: TGTGCCAGCAGCTTAGGGGGAGGCGGGAGCTACAATGAGCAGTTCTTC. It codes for CASSLGGGGSYNEQFF.

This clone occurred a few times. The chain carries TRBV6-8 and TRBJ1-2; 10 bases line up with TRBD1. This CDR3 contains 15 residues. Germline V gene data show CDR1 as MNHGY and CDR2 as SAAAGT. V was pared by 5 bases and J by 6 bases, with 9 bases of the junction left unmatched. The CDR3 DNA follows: TGTGCCAGCAGTGACCTGGGACAGGGGAAAGATGGCTACACCTTC. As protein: CASSDLGQGKDGYTF.

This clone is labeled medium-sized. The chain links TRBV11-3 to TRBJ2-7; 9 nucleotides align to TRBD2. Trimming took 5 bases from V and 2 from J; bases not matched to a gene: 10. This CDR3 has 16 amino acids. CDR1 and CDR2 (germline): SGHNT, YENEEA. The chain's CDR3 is CASSPGSAGGPYEQYF. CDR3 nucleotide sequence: TGTGCCAGCAGCCCAGGGTCAGCGGGAGGACCCTACGAGCAGTACTTC.

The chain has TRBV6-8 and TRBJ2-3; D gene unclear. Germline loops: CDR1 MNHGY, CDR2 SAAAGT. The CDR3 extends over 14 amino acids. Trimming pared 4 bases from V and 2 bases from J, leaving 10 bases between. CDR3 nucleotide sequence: TGTGCCAGCAGTTCAGTTGGGGACACAGATACGCAGTATTTT. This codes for CASSSVGDTDTQYF.

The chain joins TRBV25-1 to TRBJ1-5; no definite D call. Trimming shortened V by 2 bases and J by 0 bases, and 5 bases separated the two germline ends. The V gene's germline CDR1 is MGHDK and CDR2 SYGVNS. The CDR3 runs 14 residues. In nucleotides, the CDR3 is TGTGCCAGCAGTGAAGGCCTTAGCAATCAGCCCCAGCATTTT. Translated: CASSEGLSNQPQHF.

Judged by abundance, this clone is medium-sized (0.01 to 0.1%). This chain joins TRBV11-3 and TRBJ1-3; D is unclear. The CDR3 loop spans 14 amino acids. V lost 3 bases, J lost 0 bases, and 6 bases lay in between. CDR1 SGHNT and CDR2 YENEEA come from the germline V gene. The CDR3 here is CASSLGNSGNTIYF. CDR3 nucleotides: TGTGCCAGCAGCTTGGGGAACTCTGGAAACACCATATATTTT.

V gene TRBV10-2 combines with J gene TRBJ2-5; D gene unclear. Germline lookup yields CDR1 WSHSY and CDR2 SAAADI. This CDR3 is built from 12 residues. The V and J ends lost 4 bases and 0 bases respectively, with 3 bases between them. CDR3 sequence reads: CASSGYQETQYF. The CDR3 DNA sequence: TGCGCCAGCAGTGGATACCAAGAGACCCAGTACTTC.

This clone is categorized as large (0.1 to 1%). This CDR3 is CASSPQGAEETQYF. The CDR3 DNA follows: TGTGCCAGCAGCCCACAGGGGGCTGAAGAGACCCAGTACTTC. The V call is TRBV9, the J call TRBJ2-5; 9 bases are a match to TRBD1. Losses at the gene ends were 4 bases for V and 3 bases for J; bases not matched to a gene: 4. Germline values: CDR1 SGDLS, CDR2 YYNGEE. The CDR3 consists of 14 residues.